This T cell receptor beta chain derives from a study of cytomegalovirus exposure and HLA in healthy donors. Amplification used 60 Vbeta primers and 13 Jbeta primers. Profiled with immunoSEQ multiplex PCR; TCRdb holds only in-frame clones, not every one. This table has 150,000 or so clones, almost 85% appearing once. The CDR3 is 14 amino acids. J lost 3 bases, V lost 5 bases, and 5 bases had no gene match. From germline, CDR1 is SGHVS and CDR2 FNYEAQ. Notes on this clone: Its cognate antigen is unknown.

Study findings and constraints: In a later analysis, productive TCRs from donors in an Asian-associated ancestry cluster reportedly carried fewer N-insertions than the cohort mean.

This chain links TRBV7-6 with TRBJ2-3; TRBD1 aligns across 7 bases. The sequence was obtained from a man aged 25 to 45 in good health and CMV-seropositive. Sequenced sample: PBMCs. In DNA, the CDR3 is TGTGCCAGCAGCCGTACAGGGGCGACAGATACGCAGTATTTT. Translation gives CASSRTGATDTQYF. The full variable domain, rest sourced from reference TRBV7-6 and TRBJ2-3, is GAGVSQSPRYKVTKRGQDVALRCDPISGHVSLYWYRQALGQGPEFLTYFNYEAQQDKSGLPNDRFSAERPEGSISTLTIQRTEQRDSAMYRCASSRTGATDTQYFGPGTRLTVL.